The next 3 T cell receptor beta chains were all read from a single sample in a study of blood T cell repertoires in COVID-19. The repertoire was sequenced with immunoSEQ multiplex PCR; TCRdb's copy has only in-frame clones and lacks some. The sample shows some 380,000 clones, around 91% of them seen only once. The sample taken for sequencing was peripheral blood. The receptors originated from a man younger than 35 with active or convalescent COVID-19.

The chain employs TRBV18 and TRBJ2-7, with no clear D. Trimming pared 8 bases from V and 3 bases from J, leaving 20 bases between. This CDR3 is built from 15 residues. Looked up from germline, CDR1 is KGHSH and CDR2 is LQKENI. The CDR3 is CASPPHLWANYEQYF. CDR3 nucleotides: TGTGCCAGCCCCCCGCATTTGTGGGCAAACTACGAGCAGTACTTC.

The chain couples TRBV10-3 to TRBJ1-2; TRBD1 aligns across 9 bases. V dropped 3 bases and J dropped 6; count of bases not matched to a gene: 11. The CDR3 runs to 16 residues. Germline V gene sequence: CDR1 ENHRY, CDR2 SYGVKD. This CDR3 is CAISDPTGGDPNGYTF. In nucleotides, the CDR3 is TGTGCCATCAGTGACCCAACAGGGGGCGATCCCAATGGCTACACCTTC.

J is TRBJ2-2 and V is TRBV27; D is possibly TRBD1 (6 bases). Trimming pared 2 bases from V and 7 bases from J, leaving 11 bases between. The CDR3 has 14 residues. Germline CDR1 is MNHEY and CDR2 is SMNVEV (reference sequence). This chain's CDR3 is CASSLIGGFGELFF. In DNA, the CDR3 is TGTGCCAGCAGTTTAATTGGGGGCTTCGGGGAGCTGTTTTTT.